This TCR beta chain was profiled in a study of cytomegalovirus exposure and HLA in healthy donors. Study-wide points: The study designated fewer than 200 TCR beta chains cytomegalovirus-associated.

This clone has just a few counts. Its antigen is still unknown. Trimming took 6 bases from V and 4 from J, leaving 14 bases between them. CDR3 length equals 14 residues. CDR1 is SGHDT and CDR2 is YYEEEE in the germline V gene. The primer mix had 60 Vbeta and 13 Jbeta primers. The repertoire was sequenced with immunoSEQ multiplex PCR; TCRdb's copy has only in-frame clones and lacks some. Of some 150,000 clones listed, just under 65% are singletons. The V call is TRBV5-6, the J call TRBJ2-1; D may be TRBD2 (7 bases). The sample consisted of PBMCs. This clonotype was sampled from a woman aged 55-69 years in good health and CMV-seropositive. CDR3 in amino acids: CASISGGQYNEQFF. The CDR3 DNA reads TGTGCCAGCATCTCGGGGGGCCAATACAATGAGCAGTTCTTC.